The subject of this entry is one T cell receptor beta chain. The sample originates from a study of tumor and adjacent non-tumor tissue in lung cancer. In germline, CDR1 is LGHNA, CDR2 YSLEER. Trimming stripped 0 bases from V and 12 bases from J, with 23 bases between. This CDR3 comprises 17 residues. A modified ARM-PCR protocol with three rounds of nested PCR amplified TCRbeta. One entry per CDR3 protein results from TCRdb running MiXCR on the multiplex PCR reads. Here the sample spans tens of thousands of distinct CDR3 sequences, 65% to 75% being singletons. The template was RNA from unsorted bulk tissue.

Sequenced: lung tumor tissue. This TCR was recovered from a man in his sixties with non-small cell lung cancer. The chain carries TRBV4-3 and TRBJ2-2, with D perhaps matching TRBD1 or TRBD2 (5 bases each). In DNA form, the CDR3 reads TGCGCCAGCAGCCAAGACCCTACCGGGACCGCGAGTGGTAAGCTGTTTTTT. It is translated as CASSQDPTGTASGKLFF.